This paragraph reports one T cell receptor beta chain. The table lists this clone with many counts. Its antigen is currently not known. No base quality values were provided; no much bigger clone lies one nucleotide off. The CDR3 regions of human TCRbeta chains were analyzed by immunosequencing. For the original study's pipeline: TCRs in the repertoires were compared against a reference library of SARS-CoV-2-specific TCRs that had been generated with the MIRA antigen-specificity platform. Breadth was defined as the fraction of unique TCRs that were SARS-CoV-2-associated. Depth was defined as the fraction of total T cells that were SARS-CoV-2-associated. Using the MIRA data, each spike-specific TCR was mapped to the spike region that the TCR reacts to and placed in a CD4 or CD8 class. Log10-transformed breadth and depth values were compared by one-way ANOVA with Sidak's multiple comparisons tests. The table was pulled from immuneACCESS by TCRdb, which kept in-frame rearrangements only. Such tables lose some clones; where checked, under half of the loss comes from unresolved V genes, and the rest has no known cause. V, J and clone size are taken as reported in that table, and D and trimming were inferred from the DNA itself. The sample has tens of thousands of clones on record, about nine tenths of them singletons. The biggest ten clones account for 6.9% of the sample.

Based on the germline V gene (reference sequence), the CDR1 and CDR2 sequences are MNHEY and SMNVEV. V is cut by 6 bases and J by 1 base, and the space between the germline ends is 14 bases. The CDR3 contains 15 residues, cysteine and phenylalanine counted. Left in the record is the CDR3 DNA by itself, 45 bases read in frame from the first base. The entry originates in a study of T cell responses to AZD1222 COVID-19 vaccine (dated by TCRdb to about 2021). Notes on the research overall: TCR sequencing covered over 230 trial participants: roughly 200 given two doses of AZD1222 and approximately 26 given two doses of MenACWY control vaccine. Trial participants were enrolled by age into subgroups of 18-55, 56-69 and 70-plus years, and around 150, 28 and 57 TCR-sequenced participants, respectively, were included in these subgroups. What the study reported, not specific to this receptor: In the small 56-69-year group, the increase in depth fell short of significance, most likely because of low power. Participants were mostly white British, with more females than males. The authors suggested clonal diversity may have been underestimated. Because no day 14 peak-response samples were available, the repertoires could be characterized only after the peak T cell response. Nearly half of unique spike-specific TCRs reportedly recognized epitopes outside regions mutated in the B.1.351 and B.1.1.7 variants. Only five or six AZD1222 recipients were SARS-CoV-2 seropositive at baseline, limiting conclusions about previously exposed vaccinees. CD4 TCRs associated with the vaccine covered the entire spike protein, and the dominant responses were in regions 160-218 and 743-854. Spike-specific TCR breadth and depth rose significantly after two AZD1222 doses compared with day 0 and with MenACWY recipients.

What this sample's time point label stands for: about 28 days (+/-7) after the second vaccine dose. AZD1222 recipients whose second dose came at about 4 weeks and those whose second dose came at about 12 weeks were combined into one group, since spike-specific TCR depth and breadth did not differ between the two schedules. Vaccinee samples were obtained from the UK trials COV001 and COV002, which included a single-blind randomized controlled phase 2/3 trial of AZD1222 (ChAdOx1 nCoV-19) in healthy adults. For TCRbeta chain sequencing, PBMC samples from trial participants were taken at day 0 and at day 28 after the second dose.

This chain is built from TRBV27 and TRBJ2-3; the D segment cannot be called with confidence. The starting material was peripheral blood, obtained 28 days after the second AZD1222 dose. This clonotype originated in an adult who received the AZD1222 COVID-19 vaccine. Here is the DNA: TGTGCCAGCAGCCCATTCGGGTGGGGCACAGATACGCAGTATTTT. Its protein is CASSPFGWGTDTQYF.